Presented here are 27 T cell receptor beta chains from one specimen sequenced in a study of blood T cell repertoires in COVID-19. Produced via immunoSEQ multiplex PCR; TCRdb's table is partial and in-frame only. The sample records about 160,000 clones, about 85% being singletons. The sequencing sample was made of peripheral blood. These receptors were collected from an older man with COVID-19, enrolled during active disease.

The chain has TRBV21-1 and TRBJ1-5; the DNA was not used to check the table's D call, TRBD1. TRBV21-1 is a pseudogene locus. The length of the CDR3 is 14 residues. CDR3 bases: TGTGCCAGCAGCAACTCAGGGGGTAATCAGCCCCAGCATTTT. It yields the protein CASSNSGGNQPQHF.

The chain has TRBV2 and TRBJ1-5; possibly TRBD1 for D (5 bases). CDR1 is SNHLY, CDR2 FYNNEI, per germline. This CDR3 comprises 15 residues. V lost 7 bases and J lost 5, with 18 bases in between. The CDR3 here is CASNTGGGRDQPQHF. In DNA, the CDR3 is TGTGCCAGCAATACTGGGGGGGGAAGGGATCAGCCCCAGCATTTT.

The chain has TRBV6-5 and TRBJ1-3, with D perhaps matching TRBD1 (6 bases). This CDR3 contains 16 residues. Looked up from germline, CDR1 is MNHEY and CDR2 is SVGAGI. Trimming shortened V by 0 bases and J by 9 bases, and 18 bases separated the two germline ends. For the CDR3, the DNA is TGTGCCAGCAGTTACTCGCCGGGACACTCGTTGTTCACCATATATTTT. It encodes CASSYSPGHSLFTIYF.

The genes are TRBV11-3 and TRBJ2-7; TRBD1 is a possible D gene (6 bases). Germline CDR1 is SGHNT and CDR2 is YENEEA. The CDR3 extends over 15 amino acids. The germline V and J ends were trimmed by 2 bases and 1 base, with 12 bases remaining between them. CDR3 in amino acids: CASSLSRDTSYEQYF. The CDR3 DNA follows: TGTGCCAGCAGCTTAAGCCGGGACACTTCCTACGAGCAGTACTTC. Filled out from reference TRBV11-3 and TRBJ2-7, the complete variable domain reads EAGVVQSPRYKIIEKKQPVAFWCNPISGHNTLYWYLQNLGQGPELLIRYENEEAVDDSQLPKDRFSAERLKGVDSTLKIQPAELGDSAVYLCASSLSRDTSYEQYFGPGTRLTVT.

The chain links TRBV11-3 to TRBJ2-1, with 8 bases lining up with TRBD1. Losses at the gene ends were 0 bases for V and 9 bases for J; bases not matched to a gene: 13. The CDR3 extends over 17 amino acids. Germline CDR1 reads SGHNT; CDR2 reads YENEEA. The CDR3 DNA follows: TGTGCCAGCAGCTTAGAGTTGACAGGGCAGGGGACAGGTGAGCAGTTCTTC. Its protein is CASSLELTGQGTGEQFF. Looking up the rest from reference TRBV11-3 and TRBJ2-1 gives the full variable domain: EAGVVQSPRYKIIEKKQPVAFWCNPISGHNTLYWYLQNLGQGPELLIRYENEEAVDDSQLPKDRFSAERLKGVDSTLKIQPAELGDSAVYLCASSLELTGQGTGEQFFGPGTRLTVL.

The V call is TRBV6-5, the J call TRBJ1-2; 7 positions agree with TRBD1. With V trimmed by 7 bases and J by 8 bases, 13 bases remained unmatched. The length of the CDR3 is 14 residues. Looked up from germline, CDR1 is MNHEY and CDR2 is SVGAGI. The CDR3 reads CASNFDSGTAGYTF. The CDR3 nucleotides are TGTGCCAGCAATTTCGACTCCGGGACAGCGGGCTACACCTTC.

In its sample, this clone was seen a few times. This sequence joins TRBV7-2 and TRBJ1-1, with D tentatively TRBD1 (5 bases). Germline V gene lookup returns CDR1 SGHTA and CDR2 FQGNSA. Deletions cut 2 bases from V and 2 bases from J, with 9 bases between. The CDR3 covers 14 residues. This chain's CDR3 is CASSLIGQNTEAFF. Here the CDR3 DNA reads TGTGCCAGCAGCTTAATCGGACAAAACACTGAAGCTTTCTTT. The variable domain in full, completed from reference TRBV7-2 and TRBJ1-1, reads GAGVSQSPSNKVTEKGKDVELRCDPISGHTALYWYRQSLGQGLEFLIYFQGNSAPDKSGLPSDRFSAERTGGSVSTLTIQRTQQEDSAVYLCASSLIGQNTEAFFGQGTRLTVV.

J is TRBJ1-2 and V is TRBV12-3 or TRBV12-4; TRBD1 matches at 7 bases. Trimming took 5 bases from V and 7 from J; bases not matched to a gene: 4. CDR3 size: 12 residues. Here the CDR3 reads CASSEGAVGYTF. CDR3 nucleotides: TGTGCCAGCAGTGAGGGGGCGGTTGGCTACACCTTC.

V usage is TRBV5-1 and J usage is TRBJ2-2, with 11 bases that match TRBD2. Germline lookup yields CDR1 SGHRS and CDR2 YFSETQ. V was pared by 1 base and J by 0 bases, with 5 bases of the junction left unmatched. This CDR3 comprises 18 residues. CDR3 DNA: TGCGCCAGCAGCTTGAGGCTAGCGGGGGGCACGAACACCGGGGAGCTGTTTTTT. It yields the protein CASSLRLAGGTNTGELFF.

The CDR3 nucleotides read TGTGCCAGCAGCCCCCGCCCAGAACGGGGGGGCCTTTACAATGAGCAGTTCTTC. Translated, it gives CASSPRPERGGLYNEQFF. The V call is TRBV7-2, the J call TRBJ2-1, with 8 nucleotides matching TRBD2. V dropped 5 bases and J dropped 4; count of bases not matched to a gene: 16. The CDR3 runs to 18 residues. Germline V gives CDR1 SGHTA, CDR2 FQGNSA.

DNA of the CDR3: TGCGCCAGCAGCTTGGAAGGCCGGACGACTAGAGGCTACACCTTC. Amino acid sequence: CASSLEGRTTRGYTF. The rearrangement links TRBV5-1 to TRBJ1-2; D is unclear. The CDR3 contains 15 residues. CDR1 SGHRS and CDR2 YFSETQ come from the germline V gene. Trimming removed 0 bases at V and 8 bases at J, with 17 bases between.

This clone was picked up a small number of times. The CDR3 region has the DNA TGCGCCAGCAGCCAAGATTCACGGGGGGATGGCTACACCTTC. It specifies CASSQDSRGDGYTF. The J gene is TRBJ1-2, the V gene TRBV4-3, with TRBD1 as a possible D gene (5 bases). The CDR3 loop spans 14 amino acids. Trimming shortened V by 0 bases and J by 6 bases, and 11 bases separated the two germline ends. Germline V CDR1 and CDR2: LGHNA, YSLEER.

V gene TRBV5-4 combines with J gene TRBJ1-2; D remains ambiguous. Germline CDR1 SGHNT, CDR2 YYREEE (reference sequence). The CDR3 consists of 15 residues. Trimming took off 4 bases at V and 8 bases at J, with 21 bases between the two ends. The DNA for the CDR3 is TGTGCCAGCAGCAAGGATCCAGGCAATCCCGGAGGCTACACCTTC. Translating it yields CASSKDPGNPGGYTF.

This chain uses TRBV29-1 with TRBJ2-1; a possible D gene is TRBD2 (7 bases). The ends were cut back, 4 bases at V and 7 bases at J, with 20 bases in the middle. CDR3 size: 15 residues. Germline V gives CDR1 SQVTM, CDR2 ANQGSEA. The CDR3 coding sequence is TGCAGCGTTGGACGGGGGGCAAGTAGTCCGAATGAGCAGTTCTTC. It specifies CSVGRGASSPNEQFF.

The rearrangement joins TRBV6-6 to TRBJ1-1, with a weak D call TRBD1 (5 bases). Germline V CDR1 and CDR2: MNHNY, SVGAGI (reference sequence). Deletions cut 0 bases from V and 4 bases from J, with 15 bases between. The length of the CDR3 is 16 residues. The CDR3 here is CASSYSSGRQGTEAFF. CDR3 in DNA: TGTGCCAGCAGTTACTCGTCCGGACGGCAGGGCACTGAAGCTTTCTTT.

The rearrangement uses TRBV10-2 and TRBJ1-2, with 8 bases fitting TRBD1. The V and J ends lost 4 bases and 4 bases, in that order; junction bases with no gene match: 8. The germline V gene has CDR1 WSHSY and CDR2 SAAADI. The CDR3 sequence is 15 residues long. The CDR3 loop reads CASSVGAGGSYGYTF. The DNA for the CDR3 is TGCGCCAGCAGTGTGGGGGCAGGGGGCTCCTATGGCTACACCTTC.

The chain combines TRBV2 with TRBJ1-1; D may be TRBD1 (5 bases). The V end was cut by 5 bases, the J end by 4 bases, with 14 bases between. Germline CDR1 SNHLY, CDR2 FYNNEI. CDR3 length: 14 amino acids. CDR3 sequence: CASSWDGGSTEAFF. The CDR3 region has the DNA TGTGCCAGCAGTTGGGACGGGGGGAGCACTGAAGCTTTCTTT. The variable domain in full, completed from reference TRBV2 and TRBJ1-1, reads EPEVTQTPSHQVTQMGQEVILRCVPISNHLYFYWYRQILGQKVEFLVSFYNNEISEKSEIFDDQFSVERPDGSNFTLKIRSTKLEDSAMYFCASSWDGGSTEAFFGQGTRLTVV.

V usage is TRBV4-1 and J usage is TRBJ1-6; no clear D. The CDR3 runs 15 residues. V dropped 3 bases and J dropped 0 bases, with 6 bases sitting between them. CDR1 is MGHRA, CDR2 YSYEKL, per germline. The CDR3 reads CASSHGSSYNSPLHF. CDR3 nucleotide sequence: TGCGCCAGCAGCCATGGGAGCTCCTATAATTCACCCCTCCACTTT.

The chain recombines TRBV29-1 with TRBJ1-4, with 11 bases matching TRBD1. Germline assignment: CDR1 SQVTM and CDR2 ANQGSEA. V lost 7 bases to trimming and J lost 3 bases; unmatched junction nucleotides: 4. The CDR3 consists of 14 residues. CDR3 nucleotide sequence: TGCAGCGCGGGACAGGGGGGATCTAATGAAAAACTGTTTTTT. Protein sequence: CSAGQGGSNEKLFF.

The J gene is TRBJ2-7, the V gene TRBV5-1; D is perhaps TRBD1 (6 bases). V lost 4 bases and J 2 bases, leaving 10 bases between the germline ends. There are 13 residues in the CDR3. Germline V gene sequence: CDR1 SGHRS, CDR2 YFSETQ. The CDR3 sequence is CASSNRVAYEQYF. The DNA of the CDR3 is TGCGCCAGCAGCAACAGGGTGGCCTACGAGCAGTACTTC.

The chain combines TRBV2 with TRBJ2-7; D possibly corresponds to TRBD1 (5 bases). Between the trimmed V and J ends, which lost 2 bases and 2 bases, there was a span of 10 bases. The CDR3 sequence is 14 residues long. Germline V lookup: CDR1 SNHLY, CDR2 FYNNEI. CDR3 protein: CASSEIQETYEQYF. The CDR3 DNA is TGTGCCAGCAGTGAAATACAGGAAACCTACGAGCAGTACTTC.

The gene calls are TRBV2 and TRBJ2-3; 12 bases map to TRBD2. The germline V gene encodes CDR1 SNHLY and CDR2 FYNNEI. The CDR3 contains 17 residues. With V trimmed by 5 bases and J by 3 bases, 9 bases remained unmatched. CDR3 protein: CASSFELAGGGTDTQYF. The DNA of the CDR3 is TGTGCCAGCAGTTTTGAACTAGCGGGGGGCGGGACAGATACGCAGTATTTT.

This clone was seen a few times. This chain joins TRBV28 and TRBJ2-7; D not resolved. The V gene lost 3 bases and the J gene lost 0 bases, with 6 bases spanning the gap. The CDR3 sequence is 13 residues long. Germline loops: CDR1 MDHEN, CDR2 SYDVKM. CDR3 residues: CASSFGFSYEQYF. The CDR3 DNA follows: TGTGCCAGCAGTTTCGGGTTCTCCTACGAGCAGTACTTC. The whole variable domain, remainder taken from reference TRBV28 and TRBJ2-7, is DVKVTQSSRYLVKRTGEKVFLECVQDMDHENMFWYRQDPGLGLRLIYFSYDVKMKEKGDIPEGYSVSREKKERFSLILESASTNQTSMYLCASSFGFSYEQYFGPGTRLTVT.

The chain has TRBV27 and TRBJ1-6; maybe TRBD1 (5 bases). Germline V gives CDR1 MNHEY, CDR2 SMNVEV (reference sequence). CDR3 length equals 15 residues. The V end lost 7 bases, the J end lost 5 bases, and 15 bases lay between the germline ends. The CDR3 loop is CASTADRRDNSPLHF. The CDR3 DNA reads TGTGCCAGCACCGCTGACAGAAGGGATAATTCACCCCTCCACTTT.

Only one count was recorded for this clone. Here the CDR3 reads CASSLTGTGGPTDTQYF. The CDR3 DNA sequence: TGTGCCAGCAGCTTAACGGGGACAGGGGGTCCCACAGATACGCAGTATTTT. The rearrangement joins TRBV7-3 to TRBJ2-3, with TRBD1 matching over 11 bases. After removal of 0 bases from V and 2 bases from J, the junction contained 4 bases not matched to a gene. The CDR3 loop spans 17 amino acids. From germline, CDR1 is SGHTA and CDR2 FQGTGA.

The table lists this clone with a count of one. The genes are TRBV4-1 and TRBJ2-6; 7 bases align to TRBD2. The germline V gene has CDR1 MGHRA and CDR2 YSYEKL. V lost 0 bases and J lost 2; bases outside the gene matches: 1. This CDR3 region has 16 residues. Written as DNA, the CDR3 is TGCGCCAGCAGCCAAGAGGGAGGGGCTGGGGCCAACGTCCTGACTTTC. Residues: CASSQEGGAGANVLTF.

The chain uses TRBV4-1 and TRBJ2-7; D perhaps matches TRBD2 (6 bases). V was cut by 2 bases and J by 2 bases, with 16 bases left in between. The length of the CDR3 is 16 residues. Germline loops: CDR1 MGHRA, CDR2 YSYEKL. The CDR3 spells CASSQRLDSPTYEQYF. DNA of the CDR3: TGCGCCAGCAGCCAACGACTAGACTCTCCCACCTACGAGCAGTACTTC.